This T cell receptor (beta chain) is from a study of T cells after yellow fever vaccination. In this sample, this clonotype turned up a few times. Using its own MiXCR run on the 5' RACE reads, TCRdb lists one record per CDR3 protein. This repertoire shows 300,000 or so distinct CDR3 sequences, roughly 13% found once; its top ten account for roughly 0.5%. This TCR derives from a man aged 25-40 years who received the YFV17D yellow fever vaccine. The specimen comprised CD4+ T cells sorted from PBMCs, sampled 45 days after the yellow fever booster vaccination.

In DNA form, the CDR3 reads TGTGCCAGCAGCTTATCAACAAATACGCAGTATTTT. Its translation is CASSLSTNTQYF. V usage is TRBV11-3 and J usage is TRBJ2-3; D call uncertain. V lost 2 bases, J lost 7 bases, and 7 bases lay in between. The CDR3 extends over 12 amino acids. Germline values: CDR1 SGHNT, CDR2 YENEEA.